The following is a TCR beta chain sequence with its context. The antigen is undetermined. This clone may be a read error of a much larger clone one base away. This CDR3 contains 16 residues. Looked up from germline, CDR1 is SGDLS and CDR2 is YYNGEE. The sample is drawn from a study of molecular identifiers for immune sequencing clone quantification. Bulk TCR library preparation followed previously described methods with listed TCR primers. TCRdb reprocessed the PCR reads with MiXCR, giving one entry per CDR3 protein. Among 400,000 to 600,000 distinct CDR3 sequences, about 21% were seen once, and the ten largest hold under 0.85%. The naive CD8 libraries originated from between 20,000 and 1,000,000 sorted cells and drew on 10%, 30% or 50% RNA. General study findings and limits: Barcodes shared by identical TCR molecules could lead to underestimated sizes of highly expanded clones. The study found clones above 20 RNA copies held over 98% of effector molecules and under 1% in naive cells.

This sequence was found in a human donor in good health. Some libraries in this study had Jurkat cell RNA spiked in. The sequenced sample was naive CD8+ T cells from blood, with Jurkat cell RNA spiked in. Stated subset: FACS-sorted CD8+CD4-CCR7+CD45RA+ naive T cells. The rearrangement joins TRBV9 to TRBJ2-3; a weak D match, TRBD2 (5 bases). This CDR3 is CAGSSSNGGSTDTQYF. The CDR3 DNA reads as TGTGCCGGCAGCTCATCGAACGGCGGGAGCACAGATACGCAGTATTTT.